A single sample is the source of the 22 T cell receptor beta chains below, sequenced in a study of T cells in localized non-small cell lung cancer. This table comes from immunoSEQ multiplex PCR, and its TCRdb copy is limited to in-frame clones, with some not included. The table records about 17,000 clones, about 89% of them present only once. Source: peripheral blood, taken before any cancer treatment. The receptors shown here come from a male donor aged 60 or older with stage II squamous cell lung carcinoma.

The chain combines TRBV6-5 with TRBJ2-7; TRBD1 agrees at 7 bases. V shed 2 bases and J 2 bases; nucleotides not matched to a gene: 3. Germline assignment: CDR1 MNHEY and CDR2 SVGAGI. The CDR3 sequence is 14 residues long. The CDR3 reads CASSYHGQAYEQYF. CDR3 coding DNA: TGTGCCAGCAGTTACCATGGACAGGCCTACGAGCAGTACTTC.

V usage is TRBV2 and J usage is TRBJ2-5; 10 bases fit TRBD1. From germline, CDR1 is SNHLY and CDR2 FYNNEI. The CDR3 is made up of 15 amino acids. The trim removed 6 bases at V and 5 bases at J, leaving 9 bases unmatched. CDR3 sequence: CASRPTTGGRETQYF. The CDR3 DNA reads TGTGCCAGCAGACCTACGACAGGGGGCCGGGAGACCCAGTACTTC.

This clone was found once. J is TRBJ2-7 and V is TRBV27; 9 bases are shared with TRBD1. J gave up 3 bases and V 0 bases, and 9 bases lay outside the gene matches. Germline V gene lookup returns CDR1 MNHEY and CDR2 SMNVEV (reference sequence). This CDR3 is built from 17 residues. The CDR3 region is CASSLSRGQGDIYEQYF. CDR3 DNA sequence: TGTGCCAGCAGTTTATCGCGGGGACAGGGAGACATCTACGAGCAGTACTTC.

The J gene is TRBJ2-5, the V gene TRBV7-8; 7 bases line up with TRBD2. Germline lookup yields CDR1 SGHVS and CDR2 FQNEAQ. CDR3 length: 14 amino acids. With V trimmed by 5 bases and J by 1 base, 4 bases remained unmatched. DNA of the CDR3: TGTGCCAGCAGCGTGGGACTACCCCAAGAGACCCAGTACTTC. It codes for CASSVGLPQETQYF.

This clone was counted only a few times. This chain joins TRBV11-1 and TRBJ2-1; TRBD1 aligns across 7 bases. The CDR3 totals 15 residues. Germline loops: CDR1 SGHAT, CDR2 FQDESV (reference sequence). V lost 5 bases to trimming and J lost 8 bases; unmatched junction nucleotides: 12. Here the CDR3 DNA reads TGTGCCAGCAGCCCCGGTACAGGGGTGGATTATGAGCAGTTCTTC. This encodes CASSPGTGVDYEQFF.

The V and J genes are TRBV6-5 and TRBJ2-2, with D tentatively TRBD1 or TRBD2 (7 bases each). Trimming took off 4 bases at V and 6 bases at J, with 18 bases between the two ends. The CDR3 runs 16 residues. Germline values: CDR1 MNHEY, CDR2 SVGAGI. The DNA for the CDR3 is TGTGCCAGCAGTTTCAGGGGGGGCGACGGGGCCGGGGAGCTGTTTTTT. This encodes CASSFRGGDGAGELFF.

This chain joins TRBV5-1 and TRBJ2-2, with D unresolved. Germline V CDR1 and CDR2: SGHRS, YFSETQ. This CDR3 contains 15 residues. V dropped 1 base and J dropped 3 bases, with 10 bases sitting between them. CDR3 residues: CASSLQYSDTGELFF. The CDR3, as DNA: TGCGCCAGCAGCTTGCAATATTCTGACACCGGGGAGCTGTTTTTT.

The V call is TRBV25-1, the J call TRBJ2-3; TRBD2 might be the D (5 bases). This CDR3 has 12 residues. Germline assignment: CDR1 MGHDK and CDR2 SYGVNS. Trimming removed 10 bases at V and 3 bases at J, with 11 bases between. This CDR3 is CATGVGTDTQYF. In DNA, the CDR3 is TGTGCCACCGGGGTTGGTACAGATACGCAGTATTTT.

The chain recombines TRBV7-2 with TRBJ2-3; D not resolved. V was clipped by 0 bases and J by 2 bases, with 6 bases between them. Germline loops: CDR1 SGHTA, CDR2 FQGNSA. This CDR3 has 14 residues. Here the CDR3 reads CASSLAWTTDTQYF. In DNA, the CDR3 is TGTGCCAGCAGCTTAGCCTGGACCACAGATACGCAGTATTTT.

The V call is TRBV6-1, the J call TRBJ2-1, with TRBD1 matching 9 bases. V gave up 1 base and J gave up 5 bases; unmatched junction bases: 9. The CDR3 extends over 17 amino acids. The germline CDR1 and CDR2 sequences are MNHNS and SASEGT. The CDR3 is CASSEVSTGGPNNEQFF. The CDR3 bases are TGTGCCAGCAGTGAAGTATCTACAGGGGGCCCCAACAATGAGCAGTTCTTC.

This CDR3 is CASSLTSGGGYEQYF. The CDR3 nucleotides read TGTGCCAGCAGCTTAACAAGCGGAGGGGGCTACGAGCAGTACTTC. The chain carries TRBV7-2 and TRBJ2-7; perhaps D is TRBD1 or TRBD2 (6 bases each). This CDR3 has 15 amino acids. The ends were cut back, 2 bases at V and 3 bases at J, with 14 bases in the middle. CDR1 and CDR2 (germline): SGHTA, FQGNSA.

The chain combines TRBV7-9 with TRBJ2-3; unclear D gene. V gave up 5 bases and J gave up 3 bases, with 0 bases separating them. CDR3 length: 10 residues. Germline V gene sequence: CDR1 SEHNR, CDR2 FQNEAQ (reference sequence). The CDR3 is CASSTDTQYF. CDR3 bases: TGTGCCAGCAGCACAGATACGCAGTATTTT.

The chain carries TRBV11-2 and TRBJ2-7; tentatively, D is TRBD2 (5 bases). The CDR3 is made up of 15 amino acids. The V end was cut by 3 bases, the J end by 4 bases, with 16 bases between. Germline CDR1 and CDR2: SGHAT and FQNNGV. CDR3 sequence (DNA): TGTGCCAGCAGCTTCGACTCCTCGAGGGTATACGAGCAGTACTTC. This gives the protein CASSFDSSRVYEQYF.

The rearrangement links TRBV27 to TRBJ1-4, with 9 bases fitting TRBD1. CDR3 length: 17 residues. The germline V gene encodes CDR1 MNHEY and CDR2 SMNVEV (reference sequence). V lost 5 bases to trimming and J lost 5 bases; unmatched junction nucleotides: 12. CDR3 region: CASSPRSPGTGNEKLFF. The CDR3 coding sequence is TGTGCCAGCAGTCCTCGTTCCCCCGGGACAGGGAATGAAAAACTGTTTTTT.

The chain joins TRBV30 to TRBJ2-1; D perhaps matches TRBD2 (5 bases). CDR3 length: 13 amino acids. Germline V gives CDR1 GTSNPN, CDR2 SVGIG (reference sequence). Deletions cut 3 bases from V and 8 bases from J, with 14 bases between. The CDR3 region is CAWRAGGVHEQFF. Here the CDR3 DNA reads TGTGCCTGGAGAGCAGGAGGCGTTCATGAGCAGTTCTTC.

This clone occurred once. The genes are TRBV13 and TRBJ2-1, with D possibly matching TRBD2 (7 bases). CDR3 length: 16 amino acids. Germline V CDR1 and CDR2: PRHDT, FYEKMQ (reference sequence). V lost 0 bases, J lost 4 bases, and 13 bases lay in between. CDR3 residues: CASSLGPAGAYNEQFF. In DNA, the CDR3 is TGTGCCAGCAGCTTAGGTCCCGCGGGGGCATACAATGAGCAGTTCTTC.

This clone was seen a handful of times. The rearrangement links TRBV2 to TRBJ1-5; unclear D gene. V was trimmed by 6 bases and J by 3 bases, leaving 6 bases between them. CDR1 SNHLY and CDR2 FYNNEI come from the germline V gene. CDR3 length: 12 amino acids. CDR3 protein: CASRGDNQPQHF. As DNA, the CDR3 is TGTGCCAGCAGGGGAGACAATCAGCCCCAGCATTTT.

This chain connects TRBV19 to TRBJ2-2, with 12 bases lining up with TRBD2. The CDR3 is 17 amino acids. Trimming removed 6 bases from V and 5 bases from J; junction bases left unmatched: 10. Germline V gene data show CDR1 as LNHDA and CDR2 as SQIVND (reference sequence). CDR3 in amino acids: CASSRKSTSGGTGELFF. The CDR3 nucleotides are TGTGCCAGTAGCAGGAAATCAACTAGCGGGGGGACCGGGGAGCTGTTTTTT.

The chain joins TRBV11-3 to TRBJ2-1; 7 bases agree with TRBD2. V was pared by 6 bases and J by 10 bases, with 9 bases of the junction left unmatched. The germline gives CDR1 SGHNT, CDR2 YENEEA. The CDR3 consists of 13 residues. CDR3 protein: CASSFNWGGEQFF. The CDR3 bases are TGTGCCAGCAGTTTTAACTGGGGGGGGGAGCAGTTCTTC. The full variable domain, rest sourced from reference TRBV11-3 and TRBJ2-1, is EAGVVQSPRYKIIEKKQPVAFWCNPISGHNTLYWYLQNLGQGPELLIRYENEEAVDDSQLPKDRFSAERLKGVDSTLKIQPAELGDSAVYLCASSFNWGGEQFFGPGTRLTVL.

The sample holds one count of this clone. V and J are TRBV28 and TRBJ1-3; D is unclear. The V end lost 7 bases, the J end lost 4 bases, and 11 bases lay between the germline ends. Germline loops: CDR1 MDHEN, CDR2 SYDVKM. The CDR3 is 13 amino acids. Written as DNA, the CDR3 is TGTGCCAGCACCTTGAACGGGGGAAACACCATATATTTT. It yields the protein CASTLNGGNTIYF.

The sample holds one count of this clone. The chain combines TRBV10-1 with TRBJ2-1, with 11 bases fitting TRBD2. The trim removed 5 bases at V and 3 bases at J, leaving 3 bases unmatched. The CDR3 has 15 amino acids. The germline V gene has CDR1 WNHNN and CDR2 SYGVQD (reference sequence). CDR3 sequence (DNA): TGCGCCAGCAGTACAGGACTAGCGGGCTACAATGAGCAGTTCTTC. This translates into CASSTGLAGYNEQFF.

This sequence joins TRBV28 and TRBJ2-3; no definite D call. CDR1 and CDR2 from the germline V gene are MDHEN and SYDVKM. This CDR3 spans 16 amino acids. V was cut by 4 bases and J by 2 bases, with 16 bases left in between. The CDR3 DNA sequence: TGTGCCAGCAGTTCTGGCTTGACGGCTGACACAGATACGCAGTATTTT. This translates into CASSSGLTADTDTQYF.